The 7 T cell receptor beta chains presented below share a single source sample, sequenced in a study of shared clonotypes between healthy human individuals. TCRdb keeps only in-frame clones here, not all; method: immunoSEQ multiplex PCR. Of approximately 2,000,000 clones in the sample, around 93% were seen once. CD45RO-negative, CCR7-positively selected cells formed the naive CD8 fraction, excluding terminally differentiated effector memory CD45RA+ cells. The sample comprised naive CD8+ T cells from PBMCs. The receptors here all came from a man aged 18 to 30 in good health. Some clones in this sample may be carry-over from other donors' samples.

The gene calls are TRBV7-9 and TRBJ2-7, with 10 bases lining up with TRBD1. The V gene end was trimmed by 8 bases and the J gene end by 2 bases; junction bases not matched to a gene: 3. The germline V gene encodes CDR1 SEHNR and CDR2 FQNEAQ (reference sequence). The CDR3 sequence is 13 residues long. CDR3 in DNA: TGTGCCAGCGGGACAGGGGTAGCCTACGAGCAGTACTTC. Residues: CASGTGVAYEQYF. Supplemented by reference TRBV7-9 and TRBJ2-7, the full variable domain reads DTGVSQNPRHKITKRGQNVTFRCDPISEHNRLYWYRQTLGQGPEFLTYFQNEAQLEKSRLLSDRFSAERPKGSFSTLEIQRTEQGDSAMYLCASGTGVAYEQYFGPGTRLTVT.

The CDR3 DNA reads TGTGCCAGCAGCGTAGATTTGGGGCAGCAAGAGACCCAGTACTTC. This translates into CASSVDLGQQETQYF. The chain employs TRBV9 and TRBJ2-5, with D perhaps matching TRBD1 (5 bases). V lost 0 bases and J lost 2, with 11 bases in between. Germline V gives CDR1 SGDLS, CDR2 YYNGEE. The CDR3 sequence is 15 residues long.

The chain links TRBV9 to TRBJ1-2, with D uncertain. CDR3 length equals 15 residues. CDR1 is SGDLS, CDR2 YYNGEE, per germline. V was trimmed by 3 bases and J by 4 bases, leaving 16 bases between them. CDR3 DNA sequence: TGTGCCAGCAGCGGGCTGGGTGATCGGGGCTATGGCTACACCTTC. This sequence encodes CASSGLGDRGYGYTF.

Turning to this clone: This specimen includes other DNA sequences encoding the same CDR3. The chain links TRBV5-6 to TRBJ2-7; the D is unclear. This CDR3 comprises 13 residues. The ends were cut back, 4 bases at V and 0 bases at J, with 8 bases in the middle. Germline V gene lookup returns CDR1 SGHDT and CDR2 YYEEEE. This CDR3 is CASSPPSSYEQYF. DNA for the CDR3: TGTGCCAGCAGCCCCCCCTCCTCCTACGAGCAGTACTTC.

The J gene is TRBJ2-7, the V gene TRBV9; 11 nucleotides line up with TRBD1. The V segment lost 3 bases and the J segment 5 bases; nucleotides outside the gene matches: 10. Germline assignment: CDR1 SGDLS and CDR2 YYNGEE. This CDR3 has 16 amino acids. CDR3: CASSANRDRGTHEQYF. The CDR3 DNA follows: TGTGCCAGCAGCGCGAACCGGGACAGGGGGACCCACGAGCAGTACTTC.

The chain carries TRBV19 and TRBJ2-7, with 11 bases lining up with TRBD2. CDR1 and CDR2 (germline): LNHDA, SQIVND (reference sequence). V gave up 1 base and J gave up 5 bases; unmatched junction bases: 4. The CDR3 extends over 15 amino acids. CDR3 residues: CASSIGTSGSHEQYF. CDR3 coding DNA: TGTGCCAGTAGTATAGGTACTAGCGGGAGCCACGAGCAGTACTTC.

V gene TRBV6-1 combines with J gene TRBJ1-5; D remains unclear. Trimming stripped 4 bases from V and 6 bases from J, with 13 bases between. The CDR3 extends over 14 amino acids. The germline CDR1 and CDR2 sequences are MNHNS and SASEGT. The CDR3 nucleotides read TGTGCCAGCAGTGTATTTTTCCCACGTCAGCCCCAGCATTTT. Translation gives CASSVFFPRQPQHF.